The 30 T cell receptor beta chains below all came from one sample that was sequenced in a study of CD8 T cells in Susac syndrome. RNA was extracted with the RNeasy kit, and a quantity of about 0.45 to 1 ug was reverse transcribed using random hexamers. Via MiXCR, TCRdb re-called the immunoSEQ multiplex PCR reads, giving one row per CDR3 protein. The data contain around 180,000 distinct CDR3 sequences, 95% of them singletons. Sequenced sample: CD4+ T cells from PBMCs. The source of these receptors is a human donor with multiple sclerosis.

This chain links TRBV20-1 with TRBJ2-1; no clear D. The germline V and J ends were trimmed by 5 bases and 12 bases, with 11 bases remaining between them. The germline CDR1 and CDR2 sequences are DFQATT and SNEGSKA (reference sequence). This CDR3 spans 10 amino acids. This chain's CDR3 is CSAPSPMQFF. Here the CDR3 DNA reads TGCAGTGCTCCGTCTCCGATGCAGTTCTTC.

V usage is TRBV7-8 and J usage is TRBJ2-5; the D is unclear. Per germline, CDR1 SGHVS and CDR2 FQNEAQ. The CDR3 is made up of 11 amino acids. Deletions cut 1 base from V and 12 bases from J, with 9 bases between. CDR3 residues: CASSLGQFKYF. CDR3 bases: TGTGCCAGCAGCTTAGGCCAGTTCAAGTACTTC.

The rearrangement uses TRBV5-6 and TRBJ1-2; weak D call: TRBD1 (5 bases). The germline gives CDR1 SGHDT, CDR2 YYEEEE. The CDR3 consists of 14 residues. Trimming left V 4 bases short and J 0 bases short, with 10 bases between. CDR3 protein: CASSPTVANYGYTF. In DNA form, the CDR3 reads TGTGCCAGCAGCCCGACAGTAGCTAACTATGGCTACACCTTC.

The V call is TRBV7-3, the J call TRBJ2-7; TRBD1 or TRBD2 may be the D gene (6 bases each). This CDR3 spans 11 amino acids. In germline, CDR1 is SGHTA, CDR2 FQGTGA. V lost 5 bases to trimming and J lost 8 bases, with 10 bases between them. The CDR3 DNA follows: TGTGCCAGCAGCGACGGGGGCCAGCAGTACTTC. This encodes CASSDGGQQYF.

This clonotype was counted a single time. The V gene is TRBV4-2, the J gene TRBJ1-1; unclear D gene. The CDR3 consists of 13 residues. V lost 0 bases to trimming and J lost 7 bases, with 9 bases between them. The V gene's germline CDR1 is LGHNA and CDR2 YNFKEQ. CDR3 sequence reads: CASSQEYQDEAFF. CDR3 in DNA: TGTGCCAGCAGCCAAGAGTATCAGGATGAAGCTTTCTTT.

CDR3 nucleotide sequence: TGCGCCAGCAGCCAGCTGGGGACTAGCAGCACAGATACGCAGTATTTT. It codes for CASSQLGTSSTDTQYF. The genes are TRBV4-1 and TRBJ2-3, with 9 positions matching TRBD2. V lost 3 bases to trimming and J lost 0 bases; unmatched junction nucleotides: 4. This CDR3 is 16 amino acids long. Germline V gene sequence: CDR1 MGHRA, CDR2 YSYEKL.

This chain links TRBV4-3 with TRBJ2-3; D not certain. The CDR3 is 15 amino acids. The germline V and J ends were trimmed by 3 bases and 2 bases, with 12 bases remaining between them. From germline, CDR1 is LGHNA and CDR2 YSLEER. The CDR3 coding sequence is TGCGCCAGCAGCCAGCGCCGGTGGGTCACAGATACGCAGTATTTT. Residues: CASSQRRWVTDTQYF.

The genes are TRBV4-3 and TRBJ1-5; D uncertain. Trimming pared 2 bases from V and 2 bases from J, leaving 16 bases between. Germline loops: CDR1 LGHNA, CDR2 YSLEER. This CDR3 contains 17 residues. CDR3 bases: TGCGCCAGCAGCCAATCTTTTAGTCTCCGGGGCAATCAGCCCCAGCATTTT. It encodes CASSQSFSLRGNQPQHF.

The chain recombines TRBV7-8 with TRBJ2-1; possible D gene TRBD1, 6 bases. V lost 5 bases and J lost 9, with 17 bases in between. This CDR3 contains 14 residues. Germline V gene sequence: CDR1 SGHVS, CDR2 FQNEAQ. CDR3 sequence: CASSPLTGYGEQFF. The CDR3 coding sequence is TGTGCCAGCAGCCCCCTGACAGGTTATGGTGAGCAGTTCTTC.

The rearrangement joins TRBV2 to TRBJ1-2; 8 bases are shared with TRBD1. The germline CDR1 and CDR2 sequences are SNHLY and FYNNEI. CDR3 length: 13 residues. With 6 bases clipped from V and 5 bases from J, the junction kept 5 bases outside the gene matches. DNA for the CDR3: TGTGCCAGCAGAGATAGGACAGGGTATGGCTACACCTTC. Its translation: CASRDRTGYGYTF. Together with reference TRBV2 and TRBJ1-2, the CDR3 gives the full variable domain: EPEVTQTPSHQVTQMGQEVILRCVPISNHLYFYWYRQILGQKVEFLVSFYNNEISEKSEIFDDQFSVERPDGSNFTLKIRSTKLEDSAMYFCASRDRTGYGYTFGSGTRLTVV.

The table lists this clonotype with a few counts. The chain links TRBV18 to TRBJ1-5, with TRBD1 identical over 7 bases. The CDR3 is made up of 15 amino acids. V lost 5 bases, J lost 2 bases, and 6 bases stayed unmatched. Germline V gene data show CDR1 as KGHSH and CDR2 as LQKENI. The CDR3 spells CASSTNRGGNQPQHF. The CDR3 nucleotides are TGTGCCAGCTCAACAAACAGGGGAGGCAATCAGCCCCAGCATTTT. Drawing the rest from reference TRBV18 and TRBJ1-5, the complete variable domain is NAGVMQNPRHLVRRRGQEARLRCSPMKGHSHVYWYRQLPEEGLKFMVYLQKENIIDESGMPKERFSAEFPKEGPSILRIQQVVRGDSAAYFCASSTNRGGNQPQHFGDGTRLSIL.

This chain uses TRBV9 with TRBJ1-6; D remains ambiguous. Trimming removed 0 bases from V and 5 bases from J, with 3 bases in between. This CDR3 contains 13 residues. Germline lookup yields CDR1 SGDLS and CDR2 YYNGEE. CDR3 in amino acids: CASSVVNNSPLHF. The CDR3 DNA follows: TGTGCCAGCAGCGTAGTTAATAATTCACCCCTCCACTTT.

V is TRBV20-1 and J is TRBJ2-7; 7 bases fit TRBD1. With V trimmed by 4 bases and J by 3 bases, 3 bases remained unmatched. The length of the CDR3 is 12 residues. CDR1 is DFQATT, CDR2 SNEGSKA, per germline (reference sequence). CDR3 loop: CSATGQDYEQYF. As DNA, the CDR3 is TGCAGTGCTACAGGACAGGACTACGAGCAGTACTTC.

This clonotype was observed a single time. CDR3 coding DNA: TGTGCCAGCAGTTTAATGGGGCGTAGCTCCTACGAGCAGTACTTC. Translating it yields CASSLMGRSSYEQYF. The chain recombines TRBV27 with TRBJ2-7; possibly TRBD1 for D (5 bases). Germline-derived CDR1 and CDR2 are MNHEY and SMNVEV (reference sequence). Trimming pared 2 bases from V and 0 bases from J, leaving 11 bases between. This CDR3 is built from 15 residues.

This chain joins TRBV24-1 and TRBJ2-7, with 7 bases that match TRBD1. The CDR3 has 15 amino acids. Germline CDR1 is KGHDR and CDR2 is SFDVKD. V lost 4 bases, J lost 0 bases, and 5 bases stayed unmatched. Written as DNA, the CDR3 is TGTGCCACCAGTGACCCCGCAGGGGGCTCCTACGAGCAGTACTTC. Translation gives CATSDPAGGSYEQYF.

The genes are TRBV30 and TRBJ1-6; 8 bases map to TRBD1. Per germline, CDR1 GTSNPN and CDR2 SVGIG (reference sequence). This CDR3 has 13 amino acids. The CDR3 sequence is CAQQGEYNSPLHF. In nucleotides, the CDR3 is TGTGCACAACAGGGGGAGTATAATTCACCCCTCCACTTT.

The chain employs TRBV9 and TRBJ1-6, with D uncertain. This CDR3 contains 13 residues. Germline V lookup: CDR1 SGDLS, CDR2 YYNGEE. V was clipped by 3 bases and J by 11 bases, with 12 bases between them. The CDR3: CASSAIPIPPLHF. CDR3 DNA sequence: TGTGCCAGCAGCGCTATTCCGATTCCACCCCTCCACTTT.

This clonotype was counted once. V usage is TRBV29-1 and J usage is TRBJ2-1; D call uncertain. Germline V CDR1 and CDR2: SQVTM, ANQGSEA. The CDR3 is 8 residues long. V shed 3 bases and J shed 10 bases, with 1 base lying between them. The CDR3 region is CSVEEQFF. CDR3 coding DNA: TGCAGCGTTGAGGAGCAGTTCTTC.

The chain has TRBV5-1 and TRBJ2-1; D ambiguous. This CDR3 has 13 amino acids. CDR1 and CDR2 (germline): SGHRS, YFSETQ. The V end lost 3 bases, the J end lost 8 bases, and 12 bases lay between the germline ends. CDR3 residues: CASSSTPSDEQFF. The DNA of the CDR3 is TGCGCCAGCAGCTCAACCCCGAGTGATGAGCAGTTCTTC.

As DNA, the CDR3 is TGTGCCAGTAGTTCATTCGGTTCACCCCTCCACTTT. It yields the protein CASSSFGSPLHF. V gene TRBV19 combines with J gene TRBJ1-6; D is unresolved. V lost 5 bases to trimming and J lost 9 bases, with 8 bases between them. Germline V lookup: CDR1 LNHDA, CDR2 SQIVND (reference sequence). The CDR3 runs to 12 residues.

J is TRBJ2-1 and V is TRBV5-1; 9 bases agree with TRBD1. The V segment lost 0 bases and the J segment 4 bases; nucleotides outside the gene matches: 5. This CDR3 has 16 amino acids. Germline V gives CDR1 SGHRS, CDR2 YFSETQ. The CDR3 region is CASSLVPGQGYNEQFF. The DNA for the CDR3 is TGCGCCAGCAGCTTGGTCCCGGGACAGGGTTACAATGAGCAGTTCTTC.

The CDR3: CASSERYLARHEQYF. The DNA for the CDR3 is TGTGCCAGCAGTGAAAGGTATCTAGCCAGGCACGAGCAGTACTTC. The chain joins TRBV2 to TRBJ2-7; the D gene is possibly TRBD2 (5 bases). Germline V gene data show CDR1 as SNHLY and CDR2 as FYNNEI. CDR3 length: 15 amino acids. V lost 2 bases, J lost 5 bases, and 16 bases lay in between.

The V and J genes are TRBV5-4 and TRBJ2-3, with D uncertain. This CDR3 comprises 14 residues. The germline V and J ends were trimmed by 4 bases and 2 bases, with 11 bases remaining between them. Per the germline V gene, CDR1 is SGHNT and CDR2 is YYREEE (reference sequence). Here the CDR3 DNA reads TGTGCCAGCAGCCGAGCTATGACCACAGATACGCAGTATTTT. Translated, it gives CASSRAMTTDTQYF.

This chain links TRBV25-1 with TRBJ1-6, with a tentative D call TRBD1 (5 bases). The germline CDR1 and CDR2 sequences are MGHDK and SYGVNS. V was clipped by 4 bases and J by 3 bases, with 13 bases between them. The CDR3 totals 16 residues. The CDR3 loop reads CASSGPGTDYNSPLHF. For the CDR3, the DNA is TGTGCCAGCAGTGGCCCCGGGACGGACTATAATTCACCCCTCCACTTT.

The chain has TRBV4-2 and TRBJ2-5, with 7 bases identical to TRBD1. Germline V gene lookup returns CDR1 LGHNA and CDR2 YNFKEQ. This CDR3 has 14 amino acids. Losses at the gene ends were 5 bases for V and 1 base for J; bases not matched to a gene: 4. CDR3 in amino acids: CASSYRDSQETQYF. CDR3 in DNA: TGTGCCAGCAGCTACCGGGACAGCCAAGAGACCCAGTACTTC.

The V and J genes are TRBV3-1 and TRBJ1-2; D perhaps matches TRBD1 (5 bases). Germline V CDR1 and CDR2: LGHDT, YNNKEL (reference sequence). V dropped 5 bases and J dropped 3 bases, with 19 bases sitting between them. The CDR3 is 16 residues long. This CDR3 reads CASSLLLDRSYYGYTF. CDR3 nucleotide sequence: TGTGCCAGCAGCTTACTCCTAGACAGAAGTTACTATGGCTACACCTTC.

CDR3 amino acids: CASSRVAGRHEQYF. CDR3 in DNA: TGTGCCAGCAGCCGGGTGGCCGGGCGGCACGAGCAGTACTTC. The chain uses TRBV11-3 and TRBJ2-7; D uncertain. The CDR3 spans 14 residues. Germline CDR1 reads SGHNT; CDR2 reads YENEEA. Trimming shortened V by 5 bases and J by 5 bases, and 16 bases separated the two germline ends.

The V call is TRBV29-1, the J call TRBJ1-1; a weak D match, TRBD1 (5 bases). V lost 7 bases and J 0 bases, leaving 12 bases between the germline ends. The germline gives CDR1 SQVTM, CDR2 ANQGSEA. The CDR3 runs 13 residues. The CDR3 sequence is CSARAGLNTEAFF. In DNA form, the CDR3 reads TGCAGCGCCCGGGCAGGGTTGAACACTGAAGCTTTCTTT.

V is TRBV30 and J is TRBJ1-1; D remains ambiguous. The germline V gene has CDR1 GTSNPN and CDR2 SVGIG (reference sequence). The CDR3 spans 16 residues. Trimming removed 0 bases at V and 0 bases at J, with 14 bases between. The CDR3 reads CAWSVYPREMNTEAFF. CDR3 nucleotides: TGTGCCTGGAGTGTATACCCTCGGGAGATGAACACTGAAGCTTTCTTT.

DNA for the CDR3: TGCGCCAGCGCCCTGATACCCACCGGGGAGCTGTTTTTT. Protein sequence: CASALIPTGELFF. V is TRBV5-1 and J is TRBJ2-2; D unresolved. The CDR3 loop spans 13 amino acids. Germline CDR1 is SGHRS and CDR2 is YFSETQ. V was trimmed by 7 bases and J by 4 bases, leaving 11 bases between them.